This T cell receptor beta chain was observed in a study of STAT5B mutations in CD4+ large granular lymphocyte leukemia. Notes on this clone: Its target is not known.

Study outcomes and limitations: Compared with healthy controls (2/35), patient top clones favored TRBV06 (8/27).

Germline trimming cut 5 bases from V and 10 bases from J; bases unmatched to any gene: 19. Germline V gene data show CDR1 as SEHNR and CDR2 as FQNEAQ (reference sequence). This CDR3 contains 16 residues. Only in-frame clones appear in the TCRdb table, and some are missing; sequencing was by immunoSEQ multiplex PCR. The repertoire holds about 50,000 clones, with about 86% as singletons. V gene TRBV7-9 combines with J gene TRBJ1-1, with 7 bases that match TRBD1. The receptor was derived from a human donor in good health. The specimen was CD4+ T cells from blood buffy coats. The CDR3 DNA reads TGTGCCAGCAGCACCTGGACAGGTGGATACTATCATGTAGCTTTCTTT. Residues: CASSTWTGGYYHVAFF.